This is a list of T cell receptor beta chains from one sample in a study of shared clonotypes between healthy human individuals. Sequencing used immunoSEQ multiplex PCR; TCRdb keeps in-frame clones, though not all of them. The sample has approximately 590,000 clones, 95% to 96% seen once. The sample comprised naive CD8+ T cells sorted from blood. The source of these receptors is a woman aged 25 to 39 in good health. Each CDR3 is given with its conserved first and last residue. D genes are given only for firm matches. Clone size, where shown, is once, few, many, or a class for clones that have expanded.

v_call	j_call	clone_size	d_call	cdr3_nt	cdr3_aa
TRBV7-7	TRBJ2-1	once	NA	TGTGCCAGCAGCTTAGGGACCCGTCGGGCGGATGAGCAGTTCTTC	CASSLGTRRADEQFF
TRBV5-6	TRBJ1-1	NA	NA	TGTGCCAGCAGTCCAGGGAACACTGAAGCTTTCTTT	CASSPGNTEAFF
TRBV4-1	TRBJ1-3	NA	NA	TGCGCCAGCAGCCAAGCCGACAGAGTTGGAAACACCATATATTTT	CASSQADRVGNTIYF
TRBV5-6	TRBJ2-1	NA	TRBD2	TGTGCCAGCAGCATCGAGCGGGAGGGCCCGGGTGAGCAGTTCTTC	CASSIEREGPGEQFF
TRBV4-1	TRBJ1-5	NA	NA	TGCGCCAGCAGCCAAGATAGACTAAGGGGCCGCGTTGATCAGCCCCAGCATTTT	CASSQDRLRGRVDQPQHF
TRBV19	TRBJ2-1	NA	NA	TGTGCCAGTAGTATAGCCTACGGGCTTTCCTACAATGAGCAGTTCTTC	CASSIAYGLSYNEQFF
TRBV4-1	TRBJ2-7	NA	TRBD1	TGCGCCAGCAGCCAGACAGGGGGCCACTACGAGCAGTACTTC	CASSQTGGHYEQYF
TRBV11-2	TRBJ1-4	NA	NA	TGTGCCAGCACCATAGGGAAGCGAGAAAAACTGTTTTTT	CASTIGKREKLFF
TRBV27	TRBJ2-4	NA	TRBD2	TGTGCCAGCAGTGGAGCGGGAGGGCCGAGGAGCATAGCCAAAAACATTCAGTACTTC	CASSGAGGPRSIAKNIQYF
TRBV5-1	TRBJ2-7	NA	NA	TGCGCCAGCAGGGAGGACAGCTACGAGCAGTACTTC	CASREDSYEQYF
TRBV9	TRBJ2-1	NA	NA	TGTGCCAGCAGCGTAGATTCTCCCTCTGGGCAGTTCTTC	CASSVDSPSGQFF
TRBV10-2	TRBJ1-2	NA	NA	TGCGCCAGCAGTGATGGCCGAGGACACACTAACTATGGCTACACCTTC	CASSDGRGHTNYGYTF
TRBV6-1	TRBJ1-5	NA	NA	TGTGCCAGCAGTGACCGGGGTTTCTATCAGCCCCAGCATTTT	CASSDRGFYQPQHF
TRBV7-7	TRBJ2-7	NA	NA	TGTGCCAGCAGCCCCGGACCCGCTGGCGAGCAGTACTTC	CASSPGPAGEQYF
TRBV11-2	TRBJ1-2	NA	TRBD1	TGTGCCAGCAGACCACGACAGGGGGCGATCTATGGCTACACCTTC	CASRPRQGAIYGYTF
TRBV11-2	TRBJ2-7	NA	NA	TGTGCCAGCAGCCAGGACACCCCCGGGCAGTACTTC	CASSQDTPGQYF
TRBV20-1	TRBJ2-7	NA	NA	TGCAGTGCACAAGGGTACGAGCAGTACTTC	CSAQGYEQYF
TRBV5-6	TRBJ1-5	NA	NA	TGTGCCAGCAGCTTCTCGGGCAATCAGCCCCAGCATTTT	CASSFSGNQPQHF
TRBV4-1	TRBJ2-7	NA	TRBD2	TGCGCCAGCAGCCAAGTATTCCGCGGGAGCATGTACGAGCAGTACTTC	CASSQVFRGSMYEQYF
TRBV28	TRBJ2-1	once	TRBD1	TGTGCCAGCAGCCTCGGACAGGGAAGGTTCTTC	CASSLGQGRFF
TRBV28	TRBJ1-2	NA	NA	TGTGCCAGCAGTACCCCCGGTGTACGGGAAGGGGGACGCTACACCTTC	CASSTPGVREGGRYTF
TRBV28	TRBJ2-3	NA	TRBD2	TGTGCCAGCAGTTTTGTGGGACTAGCGGGTACGCAGTATTTT	CASSFVGLAGTQYF
TRBV30	TRBJ1-1	NA	TRBD1	TGTGCCTGGAGTTGGACAGGGACCACTGAAGCTTTCTTT	CAWSWTGTTEAFF
TRBV11-2	TRBJ2-7	NA	NA	TGTGCCAGCAGCCCCCGCGGTAGCGGACGAGAGCAGTACTTC	CASSPRGSGREQYF
TRBV5-5	TRBJ2-5	NA	TRBD2	TGTGCCAGCAGCTCCCTAGCGGGATGGGAGACCCAGTACTTC	CASSSLAGWETQYF
TRBV5-1	TRBJ2-5	NA	TRBD2	TGCGCCAGCAGGGGACGGGAGGCTCAAGAGACCCAGTACTTC	CASRGREAQETQYF
TRBV9	TRBJ1-2	NA	NA	TGTGCCAGCAGCGCCAGGGACGAGGACTATGGCTACACCTTC	CASSARDEDYGYTF
TRBV5-4	TRBJ1-1	NA	NA	TGTGCCAGCAGCTTGTCGGGTGGGTTCACTGAAGCTTTCTTT	CASSLSGGFTEAFF
TRBV4-1	TRBJ1-5	NA	NA	TGCGCCAGCAGCCAAGAAGGGGGAGAGGGCAATCAGCCCCAGCATTTT	CASSQEGGEGNQPQHF
TRBV28	TRBJ1-5	NA	NA	TGTGCCAGCAGTTTAAGGGGCCATCAGCCCCAGCATTTT	CASSLRGHQPQHF
TRBV27	TRBJ2-7	NA	NA	TGTGCCAGCAGTTTAATGGCCAACCCCGGCTACGAGCAGTACTTC	CASSLMANPGYEQYF
TRBV25-1	TRBJ2-7	NA	TRBD1	TGTGCCAGCAGTGAATTGGTGACAGGGAATCGCTCCTACGAGCAGTACTTC	CASSELVTGNRSYEQYF
TRBV4-1	TRBJ2-1	NA	TRBD2	TGCGCCAGCAGCCAAGGACTAGCGGGAGGTGACGATGAGCAGTTCTTC	CASSQGLAGGDDEQFF
TRBV2	TRBJ2-7	NA	NA	TGTGCCAGCAGCCTCGGGGGCTCCTACGAGCAGTACTTC	CASSLGGSYEQYF
TRBV19	TRBJ2-7	NA	NA	TGTGCCAGTAGTATAAGCCATTTAACCGACGAGCAGTACTTC	CASSISHLTDEQYF
TRBV28	TRBJ1-5	NA	TRBD1	TGTGCCAGCAGTTTAAGATTTAAGGGGGCACTAGGCAATCAGCCCCAGCATTTT	CASSLRFKGALGNQPQHF
TRBV27	TRBJ2-4	NA	TRBD1	TGTGCCAGCAGTCGGGGACAGGGCGGCAAAAACATTCAGTACTTC	CASSRGQGGKNIQYF
TRBV25-1	TRBJ2-1	NA	NA	TGTGCCAGCAGTCGGGCGGTCAATGAGCAGTTCTTC	CASSRAVNEQFF
TRBV5-6	TRBJ2-2	NA	TRBD2	TGTGCCAGCAGCTTGGGACTAGCGGGAGAAGCCGGGGAGCTGTTTTTT	CASSLGLAGEAGELFF
TRBV27	TRBJ2-4	NA	TRBD2	TGTGCCAGCAGTACTAGCGGGAGTATGGCCAAAAACATTCAGTACTTC	CASSTSGSMAKNIQYF
TRBV7-6	TRBJ2-7	NA	TRBD1	TGTGCCAGCAGCCCCTGGGACAGTACCTACGAGCAGTACTTC	CASSPWDSTYEQYF
TRBV4-1	TRBJ1-1	NA	TRBD1	TGCGCCAGCAGCCAGACGGGACAGGGACTCCTAGGGGGCACTGAAGCTTTCTTT	CASSQTGQGLLGGTEAFF
TRBV4-1	TRBJ1-1	NA	NA	TGCGCCAGCAGCCAAGATAGGCTTGGGGGCACTGAAGCTTTCTTT	CASSQDRLGGTEAFF
TRBV5-6	TRBJ1-5	NA	NA	TGTGCCAGCAGCTTGTTGACCGGGAATCAGCCCCAGCATTTT	CASSLLTGNQPQHF
TRBV11-2	TRBJ1-2	NA	NA	TGTGCCAGCAGCTTGGGCGGGGCCCTGTATGGCTACACCTTC	CASSLGGALYGYTF
TRBV11-2	TRBJ2-7	NA	TRBD2	TGTGCCAGCAGCCACGCACTAGCGGGAGGGAGGTCCTACGAGCAGTACTTC	CASSHALAGGRSYEQYF
TRBV11-2	TRBJ2-2	once	NA	TGTGCCAGCAGCTTCGGAGCCGGGGAGCTGTTTTTT	CASSFGAGELFF
TRBV15	TRBJ2-7	NA	TRBD2	TGTGCCACCAGCAGAGCGGCGGGAGGGGGCCACGAGCAGTACTTC	CATSRAAGGGHEQYF
TRBV20-1	TRBJ2-7	NA	NA	TGCAGTGCTAGACGGGTCGTCGAGCAGTACTTC	CSARRVVEQYF
TRBV19	TRBJ2-2	NA	NA	TGTGCCAGTAGTATGGGGTTCCCCGGGGAGCTGTTTTTT	CASSMGFPGELFF
TRBV6-5	TRBJ2-1	once	TRBD1	TGTGCCAGCTCGACAGGGAGAAACAATGAGCAGTTCTTC	CASSTGRNNEQFF
TRBV4-1	TRBJ2-1	NA	NA	TGCGCCAGCAGCCAACAAGATATGCACAATGAGCAGTTCTTC	CASSQQDMHNEQFF